The 2 T cell receptor beta chains given below trace back to one sample, sequenced in a study of regulatory T cells in long-lasting Graves disease. Time point in this sample: persistent/refractory GD, antithyroid drugs over 5 years with positive TRAb. From RNA extracted from PBMCs, the TCR library was made. Construction of TCR beta libraries relied on iRepertoire HTBI primers and on Arm-PCR targeting CDR3 regions. TCRdb re-called the multiplex PCR reads with MiXCR, one entry per CDR3 protein. The table shows some 470,000 distinct CDR3 sequences, with 20% to 25% occurring only once. The sequencing here drew on peripheral blood mononuclear cells (PBMCs), taken when the disease was refractory, from a patient treated with antithyroid drugs. The receptors were gathered from a female donor with Graves disease.

This clonotype was observed at least ten times. The chain carries TRBV12-3 or TRBV12-4 and TRBJ2-5, with 11 bases lining up with TRBD2. The CDR3 is 14 amino acids. J lost 5 bases, V lost 8 bases, and 7 bases had no gene match. The DNA of the CDR3 is TGTGCCAGCCGACCCGGACTAGCGGGCGAGACCCAGTACTTC. Residues: CASRPGLAGETQYF.

To note about this clonotype: Since a much larger clone is just one base distant, this may be a read error. The chain recombines TRBV28 with TRBJ2-7, with 12 positions matching TRBD2. The CDR3 loop spans 15 amino acids. V shed 6 bases, J shed 2 bases, and the junction held 5 bases outside the gene matches. The germline V gene has CDR1 MDHEN and CDR2 SYDVKM. CDR3 sequence (DNA): TGTGCCAGCAGGTGGACTAGCGGGGACCCCTACGAGCAGTACTTC. It specifies CASRWTSGDPYEQYF.